This T cell receptor (beta chain) comes out of a study of shared clonotypes between healthy human individuals. The study's findings and limits: Investigators collected only blood, and repertoires in tissues likely differ.

Remarks on this clone: Its antigen is unidentified.

Trimming took 4 bases from V and 5 from J; bases not matched to a gene: 9. Germline V gene data show CDR1 as SQVTM and CDR2 as ANQGSEA. The CDR3 is 14 amino acids. All donors were Caucasian adults living in Nashville, Tennessee. Sequenced by immunoSEQ multiplex PCR; TCRdb stores in-frame clones only, minus some. Of 490,000 or so clones in the sample, around 80% were seen once. The TCR sequence derives from a woman aged 35 to 49 in good health. Some clones in this sample may be carry-over from other donors' samples. The chain is built from TRBV29-1 and TRBJ2-7; 9 nucleotides line up with TRBD2. The sample comprised PBMCs. This CDR3 is CSVAREGRWDEQYF. For the CDR3, the DNA is TGCAGCGTTGCGCGGGAGGGCCGTTGGGACGAGCAGTACTTC.